This T cell receptor beta chain was found in a study of tumor-infiltrating lymphocytes in primary liver carcinoma. Overall study context: Patients were both men and women, whose ages ran from 30 to 69 years.

For this clonotype: A much larger clone is a single base away; this may be a read error.

Scientists recovered RNA and DNA together from about 21-30 mg of unsorted bulk tissue. This CDR3 spans 14 amino acids. Germline CDR1 and CDR2: SGHRS and YFSETQ. Starting from about 0.5 ug of total RNA, TCR beta cDNA was produced with a primer in the constant region. ARM-PCR was slightly modified, and three nested multiplex PCR rounds with it gave rise to the TCR beta libraries. For approximately 11 cycles apiece, the opening two PCR rounds ran with TRBV1-TRBV30 forward primers and a C-beta reverse primer. TCRdb reprocessed the multiplex PCR reads via MiXCR and lists one record per CDR3 protein. Of some 130,000 distinct CDR3 sequences in the sample, less than 75% were seen once.

The receptor was isolated from a woman aged 60-75 years with primary liver carcinoma and hepatitis B virus infection. Sequencing input: tumor-adjacent normal liver tissue. This rearrangement joins TRBV5-1 to TRBJ2-1, with 9 bases lining up with TRBD2. CDR3 amino acids: CAGRTSGSYNEQFF. CDR3 DNA: TGCGCCGGCAGAACTAGCGGGTCATACAATGAGCAGTTCTTC.